Presented here are 11 T cell receptor beta chains from one specimen sequenced in a study of a mutant IDH1 vaccine in newly diagnosed glioma. These TCRs' antigens remain unknown. The time point is: week 35, safety follow-up. With topical imiquimod, each dose of the vaccine consisted of 300 ug of mutant IDH1 20-mer peptide. Profiling relied on immunoSEQ multiplex PCR, and the TCRdb table lists in-frame clones only, not all of them. The table records about 56,000 clones, 70% to 90% of them present only once. This specimen was PBMCs, taken from a glioma patient whose treatment included an IDH1 peptide vaccine. The receptor set was obtained from a man aged 35-49 years with glioma.

V and J are TRBV18 and TRBJ1-2; D remains unclear. V lost 2 bases and J lost 1, with 11 bases in between. This CDR3 contains 15 residues. Germline V gene data show CDR1 as KGHSH and CDR2 as LQKENI. CDR3 protein: CASSPGSRINYGYTF. The CDR3 bases are TGTGCCAGCTCACCAGGGTCCAGAATTAACTATGGCTACACCTTC. Combining the CDR3 with reference TRBV18 and TRBJ1-2 gives the whole variable domain NAGVMQNPRHLVRRRGQEARLRCSPMKGHSHVYWYRQLPEEGLKFMVYLQKENIIDESGMPKERFSAEFPKEGPSILRIQQVVRGDSAAYFCASSPGSRINYGYTFGSGTRLTVV.

This clone has only one observation. The chain carries TRBV10-3 and TRBJ1-1; TRBD1 agrees at 9 bases. This CDR3 has 14 amino acids. With 6 bases clipped from V and 1 base from J, the junction kept 3 bases outside the gene matches. CDR1 and CDR2 from the germline V gene are ENHRY and SYGVKD. The DNA of the CDR3 is TGTGCCATCAGACGACAGGGGGAGAACACTGAAGCTTTCTTT. This encodes CAIRRQGENTEAFF.

The V and J genes are TRBV7-2 and TRBJ2-1; TRBD1 or TRBD2 may be the D gene (5 bases each). V lost 2 bases and J 0 bases, leaving 14 bases between the germline ends. CDR1 and CDR2 (germline): SGHTA, FQGNSA. The length of the CDR3 is 17 residues. The CDR3 DNA follows: TGTGCCAGCAGCTTACGGCAGGGACCGCTCTCCTACAATGAGCAGTTCTTC. Its protein product is CASSLRQGPLSYNEQFF.

The chain carries TRBV2 and TRBJ2-2, with 12 bases identical to TRBD2. The CDR3 has 14 amino acids. The germline V gene has CDR1 SNHLY and CDR2 FYNNEI. V gave up 5 bases and J gave up 6 bases; unmatched junction bases: 1. As DNA, the CDR3 is TGTGCCAGCAGTCTAGCGGGAGGGCCCGGGGAGCTGTTTTTT. Translation gives CASSLAGGPGELFF.

This clone appeared a few times. This sequence joins TRBV28 and TRBJ1-5; a weak D match, TRBD1 (6 bases). The germline V gene encodes CDR1 MDHEN and CDR2 SYDVKM. V gave up 5 bases and J gave up 0 bases, with 11 bases separating them. CDR3 size: 15 residues. The CDR3 spells CASSKGGNSNQPQHF. For the CDR3, the DNA is TGTGCCAGCAGTAAAGGGGGTAATAGCAATCAGCCCCAGCATTTT.

This rearrangement joins TRBV2 to TRBJ2-7, with D maybe TRBD2 (5 bases). Between the trimmed V and J ends, which lost 2 bases and 3 bases, there was a span of 11 bases. CDR1 and CDR2 (germline): SNHLY, FYNNEI. The CDR3 has 14 amino acids. The CDR3 loop reads CASSELARVYEQYF. In nucleotides, the CDR3 is TGTGCCAGCAGTGAATTAGCGAGAGTCTACGAGCAGTACTTC.

This clone was counted once. The rearrangement links TRBV6-1 to TRBJ1-3; D gene ambiguous. The CDR3 length is 14 residues. Germline V gene lookup returns CDR1 MNHNS and CDR2 SASEGT. Trimming stripped 3 bases from V and 2 bases from J, with 8 bases between. CDR3: CASSDMGTGNTIYF. The CDR3 bases are TGTGCCAGCAGTGATATGGGGACTGGAAACACCATATATTTT.

The V and J genes are TRBV7-8 and TRBJ2-2, with D uncertain. This CDR3 is 16 amino acids long. Germline assignment: CDR1 SGHVS and CDR2 FQNEAQ. Trimming shortened V by 1 base and J by 0 bases, and 9 bases separated the two germline ends. The CDR3 loop is CASSLGLHANTGELFF. Written as DNA, the CDR3 is TGTGCCAGCAGCTTAGGTCTCCACGCGAACACCGGGGAGCTGTTTTTT.

This clone appeared a single time. The chain couples TRBV9 to TRBJ2-3, with a tentative D call TRBD1 (5 bases). The V and J ends lost 4 bases and 5 bases respectively, with 20 bases between them. CDR3 length equals 16 residues. The germline CDR1 and CDR2 sequences are SGDLS and YYNGEE. The CDR3 loop reads CASSSRGSRVLDTQYF. The CDR3 coding sequence is TGTGCCAGCAGCTCAAGGGGTTCTAGGGTTCTAGATACGCAGTATTTT.

CDR3 coding DNA: TGTGCCAGCAGCCTAGCGGGAGGGAAGCAGTTCTTC. Its translation: CASSLAGGKQFF. This rearrangement joins TRBV6-4 to TRBJ2-1, with TRBD2 matching 12 bases. V dropped 6 bases and J dropped 11; count of bases not matched to a gene: 2. The CDR3 sequence is 12 residues long. The germline CDR1 and CDR2 sequences are MRHNA and SNTAGT.

The chain joins TRBV15 to TRBJ1-3; D not resolved. The V gene's germline CDR1 is LNHNV and CDR2 YYDKDF (reference sequence). Trimming cost V 5 bases and J 0 bases, with 14 bases left between them. The CDR3 length is 16 residues. The CDR3 region has the DNA TGTGCCACCAGCGAAAGACGGCAAGACTCTGGAAACACCATATATTTT. It translates to CATSERRQDSGNTIYF.